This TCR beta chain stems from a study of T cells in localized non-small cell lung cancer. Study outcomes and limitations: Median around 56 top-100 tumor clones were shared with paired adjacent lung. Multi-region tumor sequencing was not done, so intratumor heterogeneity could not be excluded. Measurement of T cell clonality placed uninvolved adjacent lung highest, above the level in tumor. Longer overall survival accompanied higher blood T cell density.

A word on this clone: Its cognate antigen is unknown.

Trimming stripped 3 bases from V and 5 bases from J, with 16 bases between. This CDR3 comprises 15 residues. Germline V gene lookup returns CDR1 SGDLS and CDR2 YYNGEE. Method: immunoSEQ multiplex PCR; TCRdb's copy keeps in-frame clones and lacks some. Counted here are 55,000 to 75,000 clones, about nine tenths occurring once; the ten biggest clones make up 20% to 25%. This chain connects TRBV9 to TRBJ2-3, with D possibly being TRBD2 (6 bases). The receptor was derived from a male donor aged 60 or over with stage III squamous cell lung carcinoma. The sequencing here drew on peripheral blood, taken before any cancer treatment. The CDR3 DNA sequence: TGTGCCAGCAGCGCGACTAGTCCACCCGAAGATACGCAGTATTTT. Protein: CASSATSPPEDTQYF. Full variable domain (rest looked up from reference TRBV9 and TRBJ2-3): DSGVTQTPKHLITATGQRVTLRCSPRSGDLSVYWYQQSLDQGLQFLIQYYNGEERAKGNILERFSAQQFPDLHSELNLSSLELGDSALYFCASSATSPPEDTQYFGPGTRLTVL.